Sequencing of this T cell receptor (beta chain) was carried out in a study of blood T cell repertoires in COVID-19. For the study at large: Acute and convalescent COVID-19 samples came from the United States, Italy and Spain. T cells, B-cell-depleted T cells, or PBMCs supplied cDNA or gDNA.

The junction had 2 bases not matched to a gene; V was cut back by 10 bases and J by 4 bases. Germline V gene lookup returns CDR1 ENHRY and CDR2 SYGVKD. The CDR3 sequence is 11 residues long. Generated by immunoSEQ multiplex PCR, the TCRdb table keeps only in-frame clones and is missing some. The sample lists about 190,000 clones, 90% occurring once. The chain recombines TRBV10-3 with TRBJ1-1, with TRBD1 matching 8 bases. Input material: peripheral blood. This clonotype was sampled from a man aged 45 to 65 with acute or convalescent COVID-19. The CDR3 region has the DNA TGTGCCAGCACAGGGGGCACTGAAGCTTTCTTT. Protein: CASTGGTEAFF.